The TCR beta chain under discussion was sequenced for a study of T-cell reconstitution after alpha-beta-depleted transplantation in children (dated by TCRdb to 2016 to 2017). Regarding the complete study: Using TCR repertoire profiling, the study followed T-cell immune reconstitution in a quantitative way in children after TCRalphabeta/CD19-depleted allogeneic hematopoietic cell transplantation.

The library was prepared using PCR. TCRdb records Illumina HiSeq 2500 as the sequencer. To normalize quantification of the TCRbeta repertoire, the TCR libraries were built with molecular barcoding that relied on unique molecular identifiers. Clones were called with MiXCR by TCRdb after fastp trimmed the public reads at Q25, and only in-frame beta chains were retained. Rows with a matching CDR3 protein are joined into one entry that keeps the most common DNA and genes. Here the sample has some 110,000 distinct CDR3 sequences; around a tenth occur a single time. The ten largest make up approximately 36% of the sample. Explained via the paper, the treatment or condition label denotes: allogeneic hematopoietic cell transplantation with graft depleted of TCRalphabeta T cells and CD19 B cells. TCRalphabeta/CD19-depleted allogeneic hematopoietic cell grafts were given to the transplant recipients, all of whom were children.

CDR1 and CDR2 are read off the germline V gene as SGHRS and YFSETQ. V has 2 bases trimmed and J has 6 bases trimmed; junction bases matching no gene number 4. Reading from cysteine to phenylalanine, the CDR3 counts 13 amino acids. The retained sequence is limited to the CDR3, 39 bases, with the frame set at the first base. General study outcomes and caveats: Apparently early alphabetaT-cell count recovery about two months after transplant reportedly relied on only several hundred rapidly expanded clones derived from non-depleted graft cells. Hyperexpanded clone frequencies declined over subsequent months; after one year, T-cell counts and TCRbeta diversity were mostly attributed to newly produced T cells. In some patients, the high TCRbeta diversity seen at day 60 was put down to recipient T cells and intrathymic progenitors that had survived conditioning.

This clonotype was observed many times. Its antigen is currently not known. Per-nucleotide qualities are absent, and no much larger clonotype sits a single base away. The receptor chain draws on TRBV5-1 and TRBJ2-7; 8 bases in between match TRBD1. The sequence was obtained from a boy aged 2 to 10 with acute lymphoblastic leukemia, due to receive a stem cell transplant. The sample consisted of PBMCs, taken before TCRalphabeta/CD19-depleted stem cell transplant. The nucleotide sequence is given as TGCGCCAGCAGCTTACAGGGGGTCCTCGAGCAGTACTTC. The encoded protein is CASSLQGVLEQYF.